Reported below is one T cell receptor (beta chain). This clonotype occurred many times. Its antigen specificity is not known. Per-base quality was not reported, and no clone a single base away is much larger than it. To synthesize cDNA, template-switch 5'RACE was performed with a primer carrying a 10-nucleotide random unique molecular identifier so that each TCR transcript was tagged. Every sequencing run yielded over 160 million TCR-beta sequences covering 15-18 subjects. The RNeasy kit was used for extraction of total RNA. TCR-beta VDJ regions were amplified with primers for the TCR constant region and the 5'RACE anchor, using the KAPA Real-time Library Amplification kit. A first PCR added sample indexes and Illumina adaptors, and a second PCR then raised library yield. After purification with Ampure beads, the TCR product of roughly 650 bp was size-selected on a 2% E-gel SizeSelection system. Before pooling, library quality was assessed on a Bioanalyzer, concentration was determined with Qubit, and library quantification was performed with the Kapa Library Quantification kit. An Illumina HiSeq 2500 was used to sequence the libraries paired-end at 2 x 150 bp. To increase sequence diversity, about 25-31% phiX was spiked into each library pool. The paper's processing steps were these. Quality-filtered reads were processed with the UMI-based MiGEC pipeline, and over 90% of raw TCR sequences were removed by the MiGEC pipeline during error correction. IMGT germline references were used for aligning VDJ genes, and each clonotype was defined as a unique CDR3 amino acid sequence together with its V-J genes. Clonal expansion, Shannon diversity and CDR3 relatedness were evaluated with VDJtools (CalcPairwiseDistances, ClusterSamples), while phylogenetic trees were built in CLCbio workbench. Clones with at least 8 unique UMIs were defined as expanded, with this threshold being based on coefficient-of-variation modelling across technical triplicates. Starting from the raw public reads, TCRdb applied fastp trimming at Q25, assembled clones with MiXCR and retained in-frame beta chains. Merged by CDR3 protein, the rows form single entries marked with the most common genes and DNA. TCRdb's processing, not the authors', yielded these V and J calls. This sample comprises 60,000 to 85,000 distinct CDR3 sequences, 5.2% of them detected only once. The top ten constitute 6% to 9.5% of the sample.

The data belong to a study of neurological immune-mediated disorders (dated 2019 in TCRdb). Turning to the overall study: Among the 35 or so multiple sclerosis patients, relapsing-remitting MS was present in some 30 and secondary progressive MS was present in 3. Peripheral blood TCR-beta repertoires from patients with HTLV-I-associated myelopathy (HAM/TSP), patients with multiple sclerosis, and healthy controls were compared in the study using UMI-based sequencing. Longitudinal samples, technical triplicates and paired sorted CD4+ and CD8+ T-cell subsets, alongside PBMC samples, were included among the approximately 98 TCR-beta libraries. Of the 60 to 70 subjects in the cohort, around 14 were HAM/TSP patients, around 34 were multiple sclerosis patients, and some 20 were healthy controls.

Findings and caveats that apply to the study as a whole: In a phylogenetic analysis, the repertoires of 18 out of 34 MS patients fell into a single cluster of related CDR3 sequences, pointing to a possible signature at the repertoire level. The MS cluster was not associated with any clinical or MRI features, and the authors stated that larger cohorts are needed. Across subjects, expanded clones never shared an identical CDR3 amino acid sequence, which suggests that the TCR-beta repertoires in every group were private. The highest TCR clonal expansion was observed in HAM/TSP patients, whereas the lowest was observed in MS patients, even when compared with healthy controls.

From cysteine to phenylalanine, the CDR3 is 13 amino acids long. Here the CDR3 DNA is all that survives: 39 bases in frame from base 1. The germline V end is reduced by 4 bases and the J end by 6 bases; junction bases left unmatched: 5. CDR1 and CDR2, per the germline V gene (reference sequence), are SGHKS and YYEKEE. Unsorted PBMC libraries were generated from 2 million PBMCs stored in RNAlater at -80 °C until RNA extraction. The multiple sclerosis patients were enrolled in a US clinical protocol that evaluated disease progression with magnetic resonance imaging. PBMCs were separated from peripheral blood using Ficoll-Hypaque density gradient centrifugation and then cryopreserved in liquid nitrogen.

Sequences were obtained from PBMCs. This TCR came from a man younger than 35 with multiple sclerosis. The rearrangement combines TRBV5-5 with TRBJ1-2; a stretch of 8 junction bases matches TRBD1. CDR3 sequence: CASSTRTGNGYTF. The sequenced DNA is TGTGCCAGCAGCACCCGGACAGGGAATGGCTACACCTTC.